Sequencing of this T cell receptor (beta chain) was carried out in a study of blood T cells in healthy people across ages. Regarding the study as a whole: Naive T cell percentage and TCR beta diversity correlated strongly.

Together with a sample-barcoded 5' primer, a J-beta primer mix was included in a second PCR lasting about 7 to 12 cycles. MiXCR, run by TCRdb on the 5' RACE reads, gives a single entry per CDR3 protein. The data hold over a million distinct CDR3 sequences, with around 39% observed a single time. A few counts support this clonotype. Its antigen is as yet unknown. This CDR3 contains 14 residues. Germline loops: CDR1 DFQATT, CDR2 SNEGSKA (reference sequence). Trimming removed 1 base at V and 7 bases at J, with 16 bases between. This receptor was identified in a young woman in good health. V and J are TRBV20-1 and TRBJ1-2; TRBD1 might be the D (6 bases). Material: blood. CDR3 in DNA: TGCAGTGCTAGAGCAACCTTCCAGGGGCCTGGCTACACCTTC. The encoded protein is CSARATFQGPGYTF.